Listed here are 20 T cell receptor beta chains from one sample, sequenced in a study of Ad26.COV2.S vaccination and SARS-CoV-2 variants (dated by TCRdb to the early 2020s). The time point label for this specimen denotes: individuals recovered from natural SARS-CoV-2 infection. Receptor libraries were prepared by the immunoSEQ multiplex PCR assay. TCRdb limited this immuneACCESS table to in-frame rearrangements with V and J called. A share of clones is missing; checked studies link under half to unresolved V genes, and the rest is unexplained. Here the sample has some 190,000 clones; around 88% occur a single time. Around 6.1% of the sample belongs to the ten largest clones. Sequenced here: peripheral blood, sampled after recovery from COVID-19. The receptors originated from a human donor who had recovered from COVID-19.

V gene TRBV15 combines with J gene TRBJ2-1; D remains unclear. CDR3 length: 14 amino acids. Trimming left V 1 base short and J 4 bases short, with 8 bases between. CDR1 is LNHNV, CDR2 YYDKDF, per germline (reference sequence). The CDR3 reads CATSRADIYNEQFF. CDR3 sequence (DNA): TGTGCCACCAGCAGAGCGGATATTTACAATGAGCAGTTCTTC. Supplemented by reference TRBV15 and TRBJ2-1, the full variable domain reads DAMVIQNPRYQVTQFGKPVTLSCSQTLNHNVMYWYQQKSSQAPKLLFHYYDKDFNNEADTPDNFQSRRPNTSFCFLDIRSPGLGDTAMYLCATSRADIYNEQFFGPGTRLTVL.

This chain links TRBV29-1 with TRBJ2-5; tentatively, D is TRBD2 (7 bases). Germline lookup yields CDR1 SQVTM and CDR2 ANQGSEA. Between the trimmed V and J ends, which lost 3 bases and 5 bases, there was a span of 16 bases. This CDR3 is built from 14 residues. The CDR3 protein is CSVDWGGGRETQYF. CDR3 DNA: TGCAGCGTTGATTGGGGGGGCGGAAGGGAGACCCAGTACTTC.

The chain carries TRBV5-6 and TRBJ1-5; D call uncertain. Trimming cost V 1 base and J 9 bases, with 14 bases left between them. The germline V gene has CDR1 SGHDT and CDR2 YYEEEE. The CDR3 has 14 amino acids. CDR3 bases: TGTGCCAGCAGCTTGACACCGGCGGTAAGGCCCCAGCATTTT. Its protein is CASSLTPAVRPQHF.

V gene TRBV7-6 combines with J gene TRBJ2-1; 10 nucleotides agree with TRBD2. J was trimmed by 3 bases and V by 4 bases; bases with no gene match: 3. Germline loops: CDR1 SGHVS, CDR2 FNYEAQ. This CDR3 contains 15 residues. Here the CDR3 reads CASSSQRGGYNEQFF. DNA of the CDR3: TGTGCCAGCAGCTCCCAGCGGGGGGGCTACAATGAGCAGTTCTTC. The complete variable domain, with remaining parts taken from reference TRBV7-6 and TRBJ2-1, reads GAGVSQSPRYKVTKRGQDVALRCDPISGHVSLYWYRQALGQGPEFLTYFNYEAQQDKSGLPNDRFSAERPEGSISTLTIQRTEQRDSAMYRCASSSQRGGYNEQFFGPGTRLTVL.

The chain couples TRBV7-6 to TRBJ2-3, with D possibly matching TRBD2 (6 bases). Trimming cost V 6 bases and J 3 bases, with 16 bases left between them. This CDR3 region has 15 residues. Germline V gene sequence: CDR1 SGHVS, CDR2 FNYEAQ. The CDR3 is CASREEGFGTDTQYF. CDR3 nucleotides: TGTGCCAGCAGGGAGGAGGGCTTCGGGACAGATACGCAGTATTTT.

The rearrangement uses TRBV4-1 and TRBJ1-2; D may be TRBD1 (5 bases). The germline gives CDR1 MGHRA, CDR2 YSYEKL. V gave up 4 bases and J gave up 4 bases, with 16 bases separating them. The CDR3 consists of 15 residues. The CDR3 loop is CASSRRVDTPYGYTF. The CDR3 nucleotides read TGCGCCAGCAGCCGCCGGGTGGACACCCCCTATGGCTACACCTTC.

This chain joins TRBV7-8 and TRBJ1-4; maybe TRBD1 (5 bases). This CDR3 comprises 16 residues. V was pared by 5 bases and J by 0 bases, with 13 bases between. Germline CDR1 reads SGHVS; CDR2 reads FQNEAQ. CDR3 coding DNA: TGTGCCAGCAGCACGGGACGGTTGGCAACTAATGAAAAACTGTTTTTT. Translation gives CASSTGRLATNEKLFF.

The chain couples TRBV7-8 to TRBJ2-5, with TRBD2 matching over 11 bases. V gave up 1 base and J gave up 2 bases; unmatched junction bases: 6. The V gene's germline CDR1 is SGHVS and CDR2 FQNEAQ. The CDR3 extends over 17 amino acids. CDR3 nucleotide sequence: TGTGCCAGCAGCTTAGTGCGGACTAGCGGGCGTCAAGAGACCCAGTACTTC. It is translated as CASSLVRTSGRQETQYF.

The CDR3 DNA is TGTGCCAGCAGTCCAGCGGGTGGCGGGGCAACAGATACGCAGTATTTT. Residues: CASSPAGGGATDTQYF. The V gene is TRBV14, the J gene TRBJ2-3, with D tentatively TRBD2 (6 bases). The V gene's germline CDR1 is SGHDN and CDR2 FVKESK. V lost 6 bases and J lost 3, with 19 bases in between. This CDR3 is built from 16 residues.

This clone was detected once. The chain uses TRBV24-1 and TRBJ2-1; 9 bases agree with TRBD2. Per the germline V gene, CDR1 is KGHDR and CDR2 is SFDVKD. This CDR3 is 17 amino acids long. V lost 12 bases, J lost 3 bases, and 17 bases stayed unmatched. Here the CDR3 DNA reads TGTGCCCCCGCCGGGCTAGCGGGGAGGGGGATCTACAATGAGCAGTTCTTC. Translating it yields CAPAGLAGRGIYNEQFF.

The chain is built from TRBV20-1 and TRBJ1-2; tentative D call: TRBD1 (6 bases). This CDR3 has 11 residues. Germline CDR1 is DFQATT and CDR2 is SNEGSKA (reference sequence). The CDR3, as DNA: TGCAGCGGACAGTTGTTAAGTGGCTACACCTTC. Protein product: CSGQLLSGYTF.

V and J are TRBV4-1 and TRBJ2-4; D is perhaps TRBD2 (6 bases). Germline CDR1 is MGHRA and CDR2 is YSYEKL. The CDR3 is 13 amino acids. V was pared by 6 bases and J by 5 bases, with 11 bases between. This chain's CDR3 is CASSSGLQNIQYF. DNA for the CDR3: TGCGCCAGCAGTTCGGGACTGCAAAACATTCAGTACTTC.

V gene TRBV5-6 combines with J gene TRBJ1-1; no firm D call. CDR3 length equals 13 residues. Trimming shortened V by 4 bases and J by 1 base, and 8 bases separated the two germline ends. Germline V gene data show CDR1 as SGHDT and CDR2 as YYEEEE. The CDR3 nucleotides are TGTGCCAGCAGCCCGGACCCGAACACTGAAGCTTTCTTT. This translates into CASSPDPNTEAFF.

On this clone: Other nucleotide sequences from this sample produce the same CDR3. V gene TRBV10-1 combines with J gene TRBJ2-7; perhaps D is TRBD1 or TRBD2 (5 bases each). Germline V gene sequence: CDR1 WNHNN, CDR2 SYGVQD (reference sequence). The CDR3 is 13 residues long. Trimming removed 0 bases at V and 2 bases at J, with 5 bases between. This CDR3 is CASSESGAYEQYF. The CDR3 DNA reads as TGCGCCAGCAGTGAGTCGGGGGCCTACGAGCAGTACTTC.

The rearrangement joins TRBV5-6 to TRBJ2-5; 10 nucleotides align to TRBD1. The CDR3 has 14 amino acids. With 3 bases clipped from V and 10 bases from J, the junction kept 9 bases outside the gene matches. CDR1 is SGHDT and CDR2 is YYEEEE in the germline V gene. CDR3 protein: CASSSGTGVVFQYF. CDR3 coding DNA: TGTGCCAGCAGCTCCGGGACAGGGGTTGTCTTCCAGTACTTC. Looking up the rest from reference TRBV5-6 and TRBJ2-5 gives the full variable domain: DAGVTQSPTHLIKTRGQQVTLRCSPKSGHDTVSWYQQALGQGPQFIFQYYEEEERQRGNFPDRFSGHQFPNYSSELNVNALLLGDSALYLCASSSGTGVVFQYFGPGTRLLVL.

The gene calls are TRBV4-1 and TRBJ2-7, with D possibly called TRBD1 or TRBD2 (5 bases each). CDR1 and CDR2 (germline): MGHRA, YSYEKL. V was shortened by 0 bases and J by 5 bases, with 14 bases between the two germline ends. The CDR3 runs to 15 residues. The CDR3 DNA is TGCGCCAGCAGCCAAGATCCGGGGCCTCAAAACGAGCAGTACTTC. Amino acid sequence: CASSQDPGPQNEQYF.

The V and J genes are TRBV10-1 and TRBJ2-2, with D maybe TRBD2 (6 bases). CDR1 and CDR2 (germline): WNHNN, SYGVQD (reference sequence). The CDR3 spans 15 residues. V was cut by 4 bases and J by 4 bases, with 13 bases left in between. The CDR3 coding sequence is TGCGCCAGCAGTGCGGGGGTGGGAGGCACCGGGGAGCTGTTTTTT. This codes for CASSAGVGGTGELFF.

A single count supports this clone. The rearrangement joins TRBV7-9 to TRBJ1-5, with a tentative D call TRBD1 (5 bases). Trimming cost V 1 base and J 7 bases, with 14 bases left between them. This CDR3 has 15 residues. CDR1 is SEHNR and CDR2 is FQNEAQ in the germline V gene (reference sequence). The CDR3 DNA is TGTGCCAGCAGCTTAGATGGGCAGGGAAGGCAGCCCCAGCATTTT. This translates into CASSLDGQGRQPQHF. The full variable domain, in which reference TRBV7-9 and TRBJ1-5 provide the parts outside the CDR3, is DTGVSQNPRHKITKRGQNVTFRCDPISEHNRLYWYRQTLGQGPEFLTYFQNEAQLEKSRLLSDRFSAERPKGSFSTLEIQRTEQGDSAMYLCASSLDGQGRQPQHFGDGTRLSIL.

This clone is a singleton in its sample. The chain uses TRBV2 and TRBJ1-5; possible D gene TRBD1, 5 bases. This CDR3 region has 15 residues. Per the germline V gene, CDR1 is SNHLY and CDR2 is FYNNEI. Trimming pared 3 bases from V and 3 bases from J, leaving 12 bases between. The CDR3 region has the DNA TGTGCCAGCAGTGAGGGGGAACGGGTCAATCAGCCCCAGCATTTT. This translates into CASSEGERVNQPQHF.

This chain connects TRBV11-2 to TRBJ1-1; 8 nucleotides line up with TRBD1. The trim removed 0 bases at V and 6 bases at J, leaving 6 bases unmatched. CDR3 length equals 15 residues. Germline values: CDR1 SGHAT, CDR2 FQNNGV. The CDR3 sequence: CASSLETGAYAEAFF. CDR3 coding DNA: TGTGCCAGCAGCTTAGAGACAGGGGCGTACGCTGAAGCTTTCTTT.